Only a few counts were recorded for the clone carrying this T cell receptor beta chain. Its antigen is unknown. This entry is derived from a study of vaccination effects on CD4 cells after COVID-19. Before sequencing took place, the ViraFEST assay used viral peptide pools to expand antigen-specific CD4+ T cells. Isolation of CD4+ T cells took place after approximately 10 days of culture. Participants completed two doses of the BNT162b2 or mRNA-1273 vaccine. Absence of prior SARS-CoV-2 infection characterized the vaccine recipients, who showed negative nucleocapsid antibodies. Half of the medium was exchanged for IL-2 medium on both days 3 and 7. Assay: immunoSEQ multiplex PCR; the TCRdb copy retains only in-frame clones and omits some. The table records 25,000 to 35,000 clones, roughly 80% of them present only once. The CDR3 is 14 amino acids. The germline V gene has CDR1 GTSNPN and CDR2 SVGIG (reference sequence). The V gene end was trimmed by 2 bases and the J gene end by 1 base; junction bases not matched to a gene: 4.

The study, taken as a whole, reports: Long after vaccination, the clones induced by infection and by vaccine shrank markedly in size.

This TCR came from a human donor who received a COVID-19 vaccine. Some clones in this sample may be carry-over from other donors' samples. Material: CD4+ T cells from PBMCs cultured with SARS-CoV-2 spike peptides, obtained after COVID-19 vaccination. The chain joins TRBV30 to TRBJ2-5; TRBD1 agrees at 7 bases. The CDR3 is CAWSYTGVQETQYF. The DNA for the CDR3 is TGTGCCTGGAGTTATACAGGGGTCCAAGAGACCCAGTACTTC.